This TCR beta chain was identified in a study of monozygotic twins with inflammatory bowel disease. Template switching was used to attach UMIs, which incorporated a 6-nucleotide sample barcode. Using the 5' RACE reads, TCRdb records one entry per CDR3 protein without DNA. The sample table sets out 300,000 to 350,000 distinct CDR3 sequences. Germline CDR1 is SGHRS and CDR2 is YFSETQ. The CDR3 is 15 residues long. This TCR came from a human donor with ulcerative colitis or Crohn's disease, or a healthy co-twin of an affected twin (not recorded which). The chain uses TRBV5-1 and TRBJ1-2; TCRdb reports TRBD1, a call that lacks DNA to check it against. Sequenced sample: blood. The CDR3 region is CASSSDDSLTYGYTF. Filled out from reference TRBV5-1 and TRBJ1-2, the complete variable domain reads KAGVTQTPRYLIKTRGQQVTLSCSPISGHRSVSWYQQTPGQGLQFLFEYFSETQRNKGNFPGRFSGRQFSNSRSEMNVSTLELGDSALYLCASSSDDSLTYGYTFGSGTRLTVV.